Below are 23 T cell receptor beta chains sequenced from a single sample in a study of blood T cells in healthy people across ages. With a J-beta primer mix and a sample-barcoded 5' primer, a second PCR ran about 7 to 11 cycles. TCRdb independently ran MiXCR on the 5' RACE reads; one entry per CDR3 protein. The data hold 750,000 to 950,000 distinct CDR3 sequences, with roughly 25% observed a single time. The same data also contributed to another study, on T cells of mothers and their children.

The sequenced material came from blood. The source of these receptors is a boy younger than 18 in good health.

This clonotype has more than one count but fewer than ten. V is TRBV12-3 or TRBV12-4 and J is TRBJ2-5; D is perhaps TRBD1 (6 bases). Trimming removed 5 bases from V and 5 bases from J, with 9 bases in between. CDR3 length: 12 residues. The CDR3 DNA reads TGTGCCAGCAGTCGGGACAATGAGACCCAGTACTTC. The encoded protein is CASSRDNETQYF.

The gene calls are TRBV7-9 and TRBJ2-5; 13 bases match TRBD2. The DNA end favors TRBJ2-7, so the J call may be wrong. Germline V CDR1 and CDR2: SEHNR, FQNEAQ (reference sequence). This CDR3 has 14 residues. CDR3 sequence: CASNVGLAGNEQYF. In DNA, the CDR3 is TGTGCCAGCAACGTGGGACTAGCGGGGAACGAGCAGTACTTC.

The chain combines TRBV12-5 with TRBJ2-5, with 7 bases matching TRBD1. The J call may be incorrect, as the DNA end agrees better with TRBJ2-1. The CDR3 sequence is 14 residues long. CDR1 and CDR2 from the germline V gene are LGHNT and FRNRAP. CDR3 sequence reads: CASLSGTDYNEQFF. The CDR3 DNA is TGTGCTAGTCTCTCCGGGACAGATTACAATGAGCAGTTCTTC.

The V gene is TRBV12-3 or TRBV12-4, the J gene TRBJ2-7; 10 nucleotides align to TRBD1. The length of the CDR3 is 15 residues. The V gene end was trimmed by 3 bases and the J gene end by 6 bases; junction bases not matched to a gene: 8. CDR3 bases: TGTGCCAGCAGTTTTAGTGGGACAGGGGTTGGCGAGCAGTACTTC. Translation gives CASSFSGTGVGEQYF.

This chain links TRBV6-6 with TRBJ2-5; 8 positions match TRBD2. Per the germline V gene, CDR1 is MNHNY and CDR2 is SVGAGI (reference sequence). The CDR3 spans 16 residues. J was trimmed by 4 bases and V by 4 bases; bases with no gene match: 11. This chain's CDR3 is CASSLLPGGPGETQYF. The CDR3 DNA follows: TGTGCCAGCAGTTTACTGCCGGGGGGGCCTGGAGAGACCCAGTACTTC.

The rearrangement uses TRBV27 and TRBJ1-2; D might be TRBD1 (5 bases). CDR3 length: 15 residues. CDR1 is MNHEY, CDR2 SMNVEV, per germline (reference sequence). V lost 5 bases to trimming and J lost 4 bases, with 17 bases between them. CDR3: CASSPSGTTGYGYTF. The CDR3 nucleotides read TGTGCCAGCAGTCCGTCCGGGACCACGGGCTATGGCTACACCTTC.

The V and J genes are TRBV20-1 and TRBJ2-7; 13 bases agree with TRBD2. This CDR3 has 15 amino acids. In germline, CDR1 is DFQATT, CDR2 SNEGSKA (reference sequence). The V and J ends lost 3 bases and 3 bases, in that order; junction bases with no gene match: 5. CDR3 coding DNA: TGCAGTGCTAGCCAAGGACTAGCGGGGGTCTACGAGCAGTACTTC. Translation gives CSASQGLAGVYEQYF.

The CDR3 nucleotides read TGTGCCAGCAGCGGACAGGATGGCGAGACCCAGTACTTC. Amino acids: CASSGQDGETQYF. This rearrangement joins TRBV12-3 or TRBV12-4 to TRBJ2-1, with 7 bases aligning to TRBD1. The J call could be wrong; TRBJ2-5 is a better fit for the DNA end. The CDR3 runs to 13 residues.

This clonotype has more than one count but fewer than ten. V gene TRBV20-1 combines with J gene TRBJ2-3; perhaps TRBD2 as D (5 bases). Germline V gives CDR1 DFQATT, CDR2 SNEGSKA (reference sequence). There are 14 residues in the CDR3. The V end was cut by 5 bases, the J end by 2 bases, with 14 bases between. Here the CDR3 DNA reads TGCAGTGCTGTTCGGGATGTTAACACAGATACGCAGTATTTT. Translation: CSAVRDVNTDTQYF.

The sample holds a few counts of this clonotype. The V gene is TRBV28, the J gene TRBJ1-2, with D uncertain. CDR3 length: 12 amino acids. From germline, CDR1 is MDHEN and CDR2 SYDVKM. Trimming removed 3 bases at V and 8 bases at J, with 10 bases between. The DNA of the CDR3 is TGTGCCAGCAGTTTGGAAGGGCGGGGCTACACCTTC. Translation: CASSLEGRGYTF.

V usage is TRBV10-3 and J usage is TRBJ2-2, with D perhaps TRBD1 (6 bases). There are 16 residues in the CDR3. Between the trimmed V and J ends, which lost 6 bases and 0 bases, there was a span of 14 bases. Looked up from germline, CDR1 is ENHRY and CDR2 is SYGVKD. CDR3 nucleotide sequence: TGTGCCATCAGAGCCGGGACACATGCGAACACCGGGGAGCTGTTTTTT. Residues: CAIRAGTHANTGELFF.

The chain joins TRBV14 to TRBJ2-1, with a tentative D call TRBD2 (5 bases). Germline V gene lookup returns CDR1 SGHDN and CDR2 FVKESK. The V end lost 1 base, the J end lost 7 bases, and 11 bases lay between the germline ends. This CDR3 is built from 14 residues. The DNA for the CDR3 is TGTGCCAGCAGCCAAGGACCAGCGGTTAATGAGCAGTTCTTC. This sequence encodes CASSQGPAVNEQFF.

Only a few counts were recorded for this clonotype. V gene TRBV18 combines with J gene TRBJ2-2; 7 nucleotides match TRBD1. CDR3 length: 16 residues. CDR1 and CDR2 (germline): KGHSH, LQKENI. Trimming cost V 3 bases and J 1 base; bases outside gene matches: 5. The CDR3 DNA sequence: TGTGCCAGCTCACCGCCAGGGGGTTTGAACACCGGGGAGCTGTTTTTT. The encoded protein is CASSPPGGLNTGELFF. The full variable domain, with the rest looked up from reference TRBV18 and TRBJ2-2, is NAGVMQNPRHLVRRRGQEARLRCSPMKGHSHVYWYRQLPEEGLKFMVYLQKENIIDESGMPKERFSAEFPKEGPSILRIQQVVRGDSAAYFCASSPPGGLNTGELFFGEGSRLTVL.

Many counts were recorded for this clonotype. The chain is built from TRBV20-1 and TRBJ2-5, with D hard to call. CDR3 size: 10 residues. Per the germline V gene, CDR1 is DFQATT and CDR2 is SNEGSKA (reference sequence). The V and J ends lost 2 bases and 5 bases respectively, with 3 bases between them. CDR3 region: CSARFETQYF. In nucleotides, the CDR3 is TGCAGTGCTAGATTTGAGACCCAGTACTTC.

This clonotype was recorded a few times. The chain links TRBV6-5 to TRBJ2-4, with TRBD1 identical over 8 bases. The V and J ends lost 4 bases and 6 bases, in that order; junction bases with no gene match: 8. Germline V gene data show CDR1 as MNHEY and CDR2 as SVGAGI. The CDR3 consists of 15 residues. The DNA for the CDR3 is TGTGCCAGCAGTTCCGACAGGGGCGCAGTAAACATTCAGTACTTC. Protein product: CASSSDRGAVNIQYF.

J is TRBJ1-6 and V is TRBV2; D may be TRBD1 (6 bases). V was clipped by 6 bases and J by 7 bases, with 10 bases between them. The CDR3 has 13 amino acids. The germline V gene encodes CDR1 SNHLY and CDR2 FYNNEI. The CDR3, as DNA: TGTGCCAGCAGCCGGGACATGAATTCACCCCTCCACTTT. Amino acids: CASSRDMNSPLHF. The full variable domain, with the rest looked up from reference TRBV2 and TRBJ1-6, is EPEVTQTPSHQVTQMGQEVILRCVPISNHLYFYWYRQILGQKVEFLVSFYNNEISEKSEIFDDQFSVERPDGSNFTLKIRSTKLEDSAMYFCASSRDMNSPLHFGNGTRLTVT.

This clonotype was seen a few times. The chain couples TRBV7-2 to TRBJ2-2, with 7 bases matching TRBD2. The germline CDR1 and CDR2 sequences are SGHTA and FQGNSA. The CDR3 extends over 17 amino acids. The trim removed 4 bases at V and 6 bases at J, leaving 14 bases unmatched. The CDR3 nucleotides are TGTGCCAGCAGCTGGAGGACTAGTTCTGCGGGGTCCGGGGAGCTGTTTTTT. This sequence encodes CASSWRTSSAGSGELFF.

The V gene is TRBV5-4, the J gene TRBJ2-2; unclear D gene. CDR3 length: 15 residues. Germline CDR1 is SGHNT and CDR2 is YYREEE (reference sequence). The germline V and J ends were trimmed by 2 bases and 4 bases, with 12 bases remaining between them. The CDR3: CASSLGRIFTGELFF. The CDR3 region has the DNA TGTGCCAGCAGCTTAGGTCGGATCTTCACCGGGGAGCTGTTTTTT.

CDR3 region: CASSRDRADIQYF. CDR3 in DNA: TGTGCCAGCAGCCGAGACAGGGCGGACATTCAGTACTTC. The J gene is TRBJ2-4, the V gene TRBV12-3 or TRBV12-4; 7 bases match TRBD1. This CDR3 region has 13 residues. V lost 6 bases, J lost 8 bases, and 7 bases stayed unmatched.

This clonotype was seen just once. The chain employs TRBV19 and TRBJ2-4; 9 bases align to TRBD2. The CDR3 has 14 residues. CDR1 and CDR2 (germline): LNHDA, SQIVND (reference sequence). The junction had 6 bases not matched to a gene; V was cut back by 3 bases and J by 9 bases. The CDR3 nucleotides read TGTGCCAGTAGTATGGGCGGGGGGGCCGTCATTCAGTACTTC. The encoded protein is CASSMGGGAVIQYF.

This clonotype has more than one count but fewer than ten. Germline is not matched at one junction end, which may reflect a read error. The rearrangement links TRBV7-7 to TRBJ2-5, with TRBD2 identical over 11 bases. This CDR3 region has 16 residues. Germline-derived CDR1 and CDR2 are SSHAT and FNYEAQ (reference sequence). CDR3 DNA: TGTGCTAGCAGCTTAGTCCTAGCGGGGGGAGGAGAGACCCAGTACTTC. Translating gives CASSLVLAGGGETQYF.

The rearrangement uses TRBV9 and TRBJ2-3, with D perhaps given as TRBD1 or TRBD2 (5 bases each). Germline CDR1 is SGDLS and CDR2 is YYNGEE. The V end was cut by 3 bases, the J end by 0 bases, with 11 bases between. The CDR3 is made up of 15 amino acids. Here the CDR3 reads CASSARDGSTDTQYF. The CDR3 nucleotides read TGTGCCAGCAGCGCCCGGGACGGCAGCACAGATACGCAGTATTTT.

The chain recombines TRBV27 with TRBJ2-1, with TRBD1 identical over 10 bases. Gene TRBJ2-7 matches the end of the DNA better, so the J call may be wrong. The germline CDR1 and CDR2 sequences are MNHEY and SMNVEV (reference sequence). The CDR3 totals 19 residues. CDR3 sequence (DNA): TGTGCCAGCAGTCTCAAATCACCTCCCGGACAGGGGGAATCGTACGAGCAGTACTTC. It encodes CASSLKSPPGQGESYEQYF.